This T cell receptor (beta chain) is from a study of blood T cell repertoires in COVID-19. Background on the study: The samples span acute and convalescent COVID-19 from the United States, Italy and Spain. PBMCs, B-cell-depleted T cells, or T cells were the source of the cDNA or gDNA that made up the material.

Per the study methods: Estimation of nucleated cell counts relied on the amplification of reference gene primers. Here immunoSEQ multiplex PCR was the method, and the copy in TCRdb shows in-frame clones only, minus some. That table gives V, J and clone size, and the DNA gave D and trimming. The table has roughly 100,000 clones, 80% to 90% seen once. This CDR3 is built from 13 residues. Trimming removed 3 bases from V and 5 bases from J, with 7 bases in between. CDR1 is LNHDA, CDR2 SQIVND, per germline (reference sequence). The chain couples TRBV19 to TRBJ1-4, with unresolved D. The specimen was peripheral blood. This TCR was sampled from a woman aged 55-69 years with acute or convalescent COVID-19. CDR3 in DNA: TGTGCCAGTAGTATGTTCAGGAATGAAAAACTGTTTTTT. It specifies CASSMFRNEKLFF.